These T cell receptor beta chains were read from a single sample in a study of metastatic and nonmetastatic thyroid tumors. TCRdb recomputed clones from the PCR reads via MiXCR. Seen here are around 12,000 clones, approximately 25% observed once, and the top ten hold roughly 21%. The material sequenced was tumor tissue. These receptors were obtained from a female donor with papillary thyroid cancer or a benign thyroid nodule (not recorded which). Some clones in this sample may be carry-over from other donors' samples. The CDR3 runs from the conserved cysteine through the conserved F or W. A D gene is named only where the DNA matches it firmly. Size values are once, few and many counts, or a class for expanded clones, and some rows have none.

TRBJ1-2 TRBV6-1 TRBD1 medium-sized TGTGCCAGCAGACCGACCCAGGGGGCGCGGGGTGGCTACACCTTC CASRPTQGARGGYTF
TRBJ1-4 TRBV3-1 NA many TGTGCCAGCAGCCCTGGGGAGGCAGGGCTCATCGAAAAACTGTTTTTT CASSPGEAGLIEKLFF
TRBJ1-2 TRBV30 TRBD1 NA TGTGCCTGGAGTGGAGACAGGGCACAAAGCGTTAACTATGGCTACACCTTC CAWSGDRAQSVNYGYTF
TRBJ2-7 TRBV6-5 NA few TGTGCCAGCAGAGACTCTCGGACCTACGAGCAGTACTTC CASRDSRTYEQYF
TRBJ1-1 TRBV7-6 NA many TGTGCCAGCAGCTCAGGGCGCGAAGCTTTCTTT CASSSGREAFF
TRBJ2-5 TRBV6-4 TRBD1 many TGTGCCAGGAGACACGGGACAGGATCGCCGCAAGAGACCCAGTACTTC CARRHGTGSPQETQYF
TRBJ1-5 TRBV5-5 NA medium-sized TGTGCCAGCAGCCCTGGAAGCAATCAGCCCCAGCATTTT CASSPGSNQPQHF
TRBJ1-2 TRBV24-1 NA few TGTGCCACCAGTGATTTGTCCAGCAGAGGCTACACCTTC CATSDLSSRGYTF
TRBJ1-2 TRBV28 TRBD1 medium-sized TGTGCCAGCAGATTACAGGGGGCTAACTATGGCTACACCTTC CASRLQGANYGYTF
TRBJ1-5 TRBV28 NA many TGTGCCAGCAGTCAGGGTGCGGTTAGCAATCAGCCCCAGCATTTT CASSQGAVSNQPQHF
TRBJ2-7 TRBV11-1 TRBD2 NA TGTGCCAGCAGCTTAGGGGGTAGCGGGCTTTATTACGAGCAGTACTTC CASSLGGSGLYYEQYF
TRBJ1-2 TRBV20-1 TRBD1 NA TGCAGTGCCGGACAGGGGGTATATGGCTACACCTTC CSAGQGVYGYTF
TRBJ1-2 TRBV27 NA few TGTGCCAGCAGTCTGGGAGGGGGGTTAGTCTATGGCTACACCTTC CASSLGGGLVYGYTF
TRBJ1-2 TRBV29-1 NA many TGCAGCGTTGATGTACAGGGCGGTGGCTACACCTTC CSVDVQGGGYTF
TRBJ1-6 TRBV4-3 NA once TGCGCCAGCAGCCAAGATCACGGGCCCCATTCACCCCTCCACTTT CASSQDHGPHSPLHF
TRBJ1-5 TRBV5-4 NA many TGTGCCAGCAGCTTGGGACACCAAAGCAATCAGCCCCAGCATTTT CASSLGHQSNQPQHF
TRBJ1-2 TRBV6-1 NA NA TGTGCCAGCAGTACCCAACACGGCCTCTATGATGGCTACACCTTC CASSTQHGLYDGYTF
TRBJ2-6 TRBV29-1 NA many TGCAGCGTTGAAGGCCCTGGGGCCAACGTCCTGACTTTC CSVEGPGANVLTF
TRBJ2-3 TRBV10-1 NA NA TGCGCCAGCAGTGAATCGGGCAGACGTAGCACAGATACGCAGTATTTT CASSESGRRSTDTQYF
TRBJ2-5 TRBV19 NA NA TGTGCCAGTAGTCCCCCCGACGCCTGGGAGACCCAGTACTTC CASSPPDAWETQYF
TRBJ1-1 TRBV11-2 NA NA TGTGCCAGCAGCACAACCAACACTGAAGCTTTCTTT CASSTTNTEAFF
TRBJ1-6 TRBV9 NA NA TGTGCCAGCAGCCCTGGGGCGGGACCCGGTTCACCCCTCCACTTT CASSPGAGPGSPLHF
TRBJ2-1 TRBV7-9 NA many TGTGCCAGCAGCTTAGCGGGACTCACCCCCAATGAGCAGTTCTTC CASSLAGLTPNEQFF
TRBJ2-1 TRBV20-1 NA many TGCAGTGCTAGAGACCCAGGCACCTACAATGAGCAGTTCTTC CSARDPGTYNEQFF
TRBJ1-1 TRBV3-1 TRBD1 NA TGTGCCAGCAGCCGCTCGGGACAGGGGAACACTGAAGCTTTCTTT CASSRSGQGNTEAFF
TRBJ1-2 TRBV18 NA medium-sized TGTGCCAGCTCTCAACAGCTACCCTGGGAGGGTGGCTACACCTTC CASSQQLPWEGGYTF
TRBJ2-2 TRBV24-1 NA NA TGTGCCACCAGTGATTCCCCCACCGGGGAGCTGTTTTTT CATSDSPTGELFF
TRBJ2-1 TRBV6-1 NA many TGTGCCAGCAGTTCTGGCAGGGGGGCGAATGAGCAGTTCTTC CASSSGRGANEQFF
TRBJ1-2 TRBV7-2 TRBD1 NA TGTGCCAGCAGCTTCTCCTCCGGGACAGCCCATGGCTACACCTTC CASSFSSGTAHGYTF
TRBJ2-1 TRBV7-3 TRBD1 medium-sized TGTGCCAGCAGCTCTACAGGGGGCTGGGACAATGAGCAGTTCTTC CASSSTGGWDNEQFF
TRBJ2-1 TRBV25-1 TRBD2 many TGTGCCAGCAGTGTGAGGGAGGGCTACAATGAGCAGTTCTTC CASSVREGYNEQFF
TRBJ2-1 TRBV6-1 NA few TGTGCCAGCAGTGCCTTTCCGGGTGAGCAGTTCTTC CASSAFPGEQFF
TRBJ1-2 TRBV12-3/TRBV12-4 NA medium-sized TGTGCCAGCAGTTTAGGGCAGGGGCTAGGCTACACCTTC CASSLGQGLGYTF
TRBJ2-7 TRBV30 TRBD1 NA TGTGCCTGGAGTACCATTCAGGGGGACGAGCAGTACTTC CAWSTIQGDEQYF
TRBJ2-1 TRBV20-1 TRBD2 many TGCAGTGCTACCACGGGACTAGCGGACCCAAGTTACTACAATGAGCAGTTCTTC CSATTGLADPSYYNEQFF
TRBJ2-2 TRBV15 NA NA TGTGCCACCAGCAGACTAGCCAACACCGGGGAGCTGTTTTTT CATSRLANTGELFF
TRBJ2-3 TRBV24-1 TRBD2 many TGTGCCACCAGTGATTTGGAGTCTAGCGGGAACACAGATACGCAGTATTTT CATSDLESSGNTDTQYF
TRBJ2-7 TRBV5-8 NA NA TGTGCCAGCAGCAGAGGACAGCCGGAAACCTACGAGCAGTACTTC CASSRGQPETYEQYF